This TCR beta chain stems from a study of control samples from healthy donors and cancer patients. The assay was immunoSEQ multiplex PCR, and TCRdb's table has in-frame clones only and misses some. The repertoire holds about 160,000 clones, with roughly 95% as singletons. The CDR3 runs to 15 residues. Per the germline V gene, CDR1 is KGHSH and CDR2 is LQKENI. V was trimmed by 1 base and J by 4 bases, leaving 10 bases between them. This TCR was sampled from a woman aged 25 to 45 in good health. Source material: blood. V usage is TRBV18 and J usage is TRBJ2-2; D not certain. Written as DNA, the CDR3 is TGTGCCAGCTCACCACAGGGTTCGGTCACCGGGGAGCTGTTTTTT. This gives the protein CASSPQGSVTGELFF.